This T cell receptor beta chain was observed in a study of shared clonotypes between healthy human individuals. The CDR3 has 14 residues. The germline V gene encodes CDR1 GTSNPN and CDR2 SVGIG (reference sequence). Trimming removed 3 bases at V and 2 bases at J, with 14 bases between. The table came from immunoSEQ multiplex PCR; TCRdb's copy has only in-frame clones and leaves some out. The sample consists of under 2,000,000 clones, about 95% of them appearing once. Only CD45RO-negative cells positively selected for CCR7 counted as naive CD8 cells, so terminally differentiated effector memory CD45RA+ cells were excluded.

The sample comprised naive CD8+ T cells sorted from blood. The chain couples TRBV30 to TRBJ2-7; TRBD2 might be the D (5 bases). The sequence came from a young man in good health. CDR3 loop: CAWRENFGAYEQYF. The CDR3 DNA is TGTGCCTGGAGGGAGAATTTCGGGGCCTACGAGCAGTACTTC.